The entry below describes one T cell receptor beta chain. The antigen it recognizes is unknown. Base qualities are not at hand, and no much larger clone is one base apart. The sample belongs to a study of blood T cell repertoires in COVID-19 (dated by TCRdb to between 2020 and 2021). As for the study more broadly: Collaborator samples came from the United States, Italy and Spain and covered acute and convalescent phases of COVID-19. The sample metadata nearly always contained a de-identified subject ID, COVID-19 status, age in years and sex. Where available, HLA class I and class II types were obtained from metadata supplied by the sample provider rather than from assay-based typing. The dataset comprised deeply sampled blood TCRbeta repertoires from subjects exposed to, actively infected with, or recovered from COVID-19. Samples were obtained from the ongoing ImmuneRACE study (first 160 participants) and from about 1,300 subjects provided by 6 global collaborators. The prospective study material was composed of cDNA or gDNA derived from T cells, B-cell-depleted T cells, or PBMCs. The repertoires were released in a freely available public database intended as a resource for research on the immune response to SARS-CoV-2.

The immunoSEQ Assay, a bias-controlled multiplex PCR, was used to amplify TCRbeta CDR3 regions from genomic DNA. For the original study's pipeline: The number of nucleated cells in each sample was estimated from the amplification of reference gene primers within the assay. Sequence reads were collapsed and filtered to measure the absolute abundance of every unique TCRbeta CDR3 rearrangement. For each sample, productive Simpson clonality was calculated by taking the square root of Simpson's diversity index across productive rearrangements. Drawn from immuneACCESS, this table holds only the in-frame rearrangements with V and J called that TCRdb kept. Clones are partly lost; checked studies trace under half to an unresolved V gene and leave the rest unexplained. V and J calls plus clone size are reproduced from that table; the DNA served to infer D and trimming. This sample lists some 150,000 clones; roughly 88% were detected once. The top ten constitute approximately 16% of the sample.

Enrolling through a virtual design, the prospective study's participants ranged in age from roughly 18 to 95 years and lived across 24 United States geographic areas. In the prospective study, participants were assigned to cohorts based on the clinical history participants reported in a screening survey and a study questionnaire. For ImmuneRACE Cohort 3, a participant was defined as recovered based on two consecutive negative NP/OP PCR tests, clearance by a healthcare professional, or resolution of symptoms. Mobile phlebotomists in the prospective study collected whole blood, serum and a nasopharyngeal or oropharyngeal swab from every participant. Prospective study participants could optionally give additional blood draws and questionnaires over a roughly 2-month period. Blood samples from the prospective study were shipped frozen or at room temperature prior to DNA extraction. The paper as a whole reports these results and caveats: Clinical and demographic metadata were provided uncurated, with the amount varying by source and participant.

Source material: PBMCs or T cells enriched from blood (not recorded which). The clonotype originates from a man aged 45-60 years who had recovered from COVID-19.

For the CDR3, the sequence is CASSPGQPPPYTF. The DNA sequence follows: TGTGCCAGCTCACCGGGACAGCCACCCCCCTACACCTTC. The rearrangement joined TRBV18 to TRBJ1-2; a stretch of 7 junction bases matches TRBD1. The CDR3 runs 13 residues from the cysteine to the phenylalanine. Just CDR3 DNA is preserved here, 39 bases in frame from base 1. CDR1 KGHSH and CDR2 LQKENI are derived from the germline V gene. Unmatched junction bases come to 8, with V trimmed by 3 bases and J by 10 bases.